Below are 26 T cell receptor beta chains sequenced from a single sample in a study of identical twins. TCRdb reprocessed the 5' RACE reads via MiXCR and lists one record per CDR3 protein. Of around 230,000 distinct CDR3 sequences in the sample, over 5.5% were seen once. These data were likewise used in another study, on T cells expressing NK-cell markers.

Sequencing was carried out using CD8+ T cells sorted from blood. The receptors originated from a woman between 18 and 30 years old in good health.

This clonotype has only a few counts. CDR3 nucleotides: TGTGCCAGCAGCTCTTTTCGACAGATTAACTATGGCTACACCTTC. It translates to CASSSFRQINYGYTF. The chain recombines TRBV7-9 with TRBJ1-2; TRBD1 is a possible D gene (5 bases). Germline V gives CDR1 SEHNR, CDR2 FQNEAQ (reference sequence). This CDR3 has 15 residues. Trimming removed 4 bases from V and 1 base from J, with 13 bases in between.

This clonotype was detected only a few times. This sequence joins TRBV2 and TRBJ2-5; 8 bases map to TRBD2. The germline CDR1 and CDR2 sequences are SNHLY and FYNNEI. The CDR3 extends over 15 amino acids. J gave up 6 bases and V 1 base, and 7 bases lay outside the gene matches. The DNA of the CDR3 is TGTGCCAGCAGTGAAGGAGCGGGAGTCTCGAAGACCCAGTACTTC. Translating it yields CASSEGAGVSKTQYF.

This clonotype has a handful of counts. The rearrangement uses TRBV15 and TRBJ1-2, with a possible D match to TRBD1 (5 bases). There are 12 residues in the CDR3. Deletions cut 1 base from V and 8 bases from J, with 8 bases between. From germline, CDR1 is LNHNV and CDR2 YYDKDF (reference sequence). The CDR3 coding sequence is TGTGCCACCAGCAGAGTACAGGAAGGCTACACCTTC. Amino acids: CATSRVQEGYTF.

This clonotype came up a few times. V is TRBV7-9 and J is TRBJ1-1; D perhaps matches TRBD1 (6 bases). CDR1 and CDR2 (germline): SEHNR, FQNEAQ (reference sequence). There are 15 residues in the CDR3. V was shortened by 1 base and J by 7 bases, with 16 bases between the two germline ends. The CDR3 is CASSLVTGGEDEAFF. The CDR3 DNA sequence: TGTGCCAGCAGCTTAGTGACAGGAGGGGAGGATGAAGCTTTCTTT.

The V call is TRBV7-6, the J call TRBJ1-1; D not certain. Germline CDR1 SGHVS, CDR2 FNYEAQ. V dropped 6 bases and J dropped 0 bases, with 17 bases sitting between them. CDR3 length equals 16 residues. The CDR3 spells CASSLSLGMLNTEAFF. The CDR3 DNA is TGTGCCAGCAGTCTATCATTAGGAATGTTGAACACTGAAGCTTTCTTT.

This clonotype showed up many times. V is TRBV6-1 and J is TRBJ1-5; D is unclear. The CDR3 is 13 residues long. V lost 8 bases and J 1 base, leaving 9 bases between the germline ends. Germline CDR1 MNHNS, CDR2 SASEGT. The DNA of the CDR3 is TGTGCCAGCTCGGCGATGAGCAATCAGCCCCAGCATTTT. As protein: CASSAMSNQPQHF.

This clonotype came up a few times. The chain joins TRBV7-9 to TRBJ2-7, with unresolved D. V was trimmed by 2 bases and J by 2 bases, leaving 10 bases between them. Germline V gene data show CDR1 as SEHNR and CDR2 as FQNEAQ (reference sequence). This CDR3 has 14 residues. The CDR3 region is CASSLSTRAYEQYF. CDR3 nucleotide sequence: TGTGCCAGCAGCTTATCCACCAGAGCCTACGAGCAGTACTTC.

The chain combines TRBV24-1 with TRBJ2-2, with 7 positions matching TRBD1. J lost 1 base, V lost 2 bases, and 18 bases had no gene match. Germline lookup yields CDR1 KGHDR and CDR2 SFDVKD. This CDR3 is built from 21 residues. CDR3 protein: CATSDSMYEGQSQGNTGELFF. As DNA, the CDR3 is TGTGCCACCAGTGATTCAATGTATGAGGGACAGTCTCAGGGGAACACCGGGGAGCTGTTTTTT.

In its sample, this clonotype was seen a few times. CDR3 residues: CASSFMGQGYEQYF. DNA of the CDR3: TGTGCCAGCAGCTTCATGGGACAGGGATACGAGCAGTACTTC. The chain combines TRBV5-6 with TRBJ2-7, with 9 bases fitting TRBD1. CDR1 SGHDT and CDR2 YYEEEE come from the germline V gene. The CDR3 is made up of 14 amino acids. The V segment lost 2 bases and the J segment 4 bases; nucleotides outside the gene matches: 4.

This clonotype was counted a few times. This chain connects TRBV29-1 to TRBJ1-2; D might be TRBD1 (6 bases). Germline V gene sequence: CDR1 SQVTM, CDR2 ANQGSEA. V gave up 8 bases and J gave up 0 bases, with 19 bases separating them. The CDR3 is made up of 15 amino acids. The CDR3 reads CSTWKAGDANYGYTF. The CDR3 DNA reads TGCAGCACTTGGAAGGCAGGGGATGCTAACTATGGCTACACCTTC. Combining the CDR3 with reference TRBV29-1 and TRBJ1-2 gives the whole variable domain SAVISQKPSRDICQRGTSLTIQCQVDSQVTMMFWYRQQPGQSLTLIATANQGSEATYESGFVIDKFPISRPNLTFSTLTVSNMSPEDSSIYLCSTWKAGDANYGYTFGSGTRLTVV.

This clonotype was seen at least ten times. V and J are TRBV20-1 and TRBJ1-5; D is uncertain. The CDR3 length is 12 residues. V was clipped by 3 bases and J by 6 bases, with 9 bases between them. The V gene's germline CDR1 is DFQATT and CDR2 SNEGSKA (reference sequence). The CDR3 DNA sequence: TGCAGTGCTAGGGACGGTAGTCAGCCCCAGCATTTT. Encoded protein: CSARDGSQPQHF.

This clonotype was detected a few times. J is TRBJ2-7 and V is TRBV6-5; the match to TRBD2 covers 13 bases. V shed 4 bases and J 5 bases; nucleotides not matched to a gene: 5. CDR3 size: 15 residues. Germline V lookup: CDR1 MNHEY, CDR2 SVGAGI. The CDR3 loop is CASSFGTSGTHEQYF. DNA of the CDR3: TGTGCCAGCAGTTTTGGGACTAGCGGGACACACGAGCAGTACTTC.

In this sample, this clonotype turned up a few times. The chain carries TRBV20-1 and TRBJ2-1; TRBD2 matches at 10 bases. The CDR3 sequence is 12 residues long. The V gene's germline CDR1 is DFQATT and CDR2 SNEGSKA (reference sequence). This CDR3 reads CSGSGRVYEQFF. DNA for the CDR3: TGCAGCGGAAGCGGGAGGGTCTATGAGCAGTTCTTC.

This clonotype was seen a few times. V and J are TRBV10-3 and TRBJ2-2; 8 bases are a match to TRBD1. The CDR3 totals 16 residues. CDR1 is ENHRY, CDR2 SYGVKD, per germline. J gave up 0 bases and V 4 bases, and 4 bases lay outside the gene matches. In DNA form, the CDR3 reads TGTGCCATCAGTGCGTCAGGGGGCGCGAACACCGGGGAGCTGTTTTTT. Its translation is CAISASGGANTGELFF.

The table lists this clonotype with a few counts. The chain couples TRBV12-3 or TRBV12-4 to TRBJ2-1; TRBD2 matches at 9 bases. The junction had 5 bases not matched to a gene; V was cut back by 5 bases and J by 6 bases. The CDR3 has 14 amino acids. The CDR3 DNA reads as TGTGCCAGCAGTGGAATTAGCGGGAGCAATGAGCAGTTCTTC. The encoded protein is CASSGISGSNEQFF.

The J gene is TRBJ2-1, the V gene TRBV20-1, with 8 bases matching TRBD2. Germline V lookup: CDR1 DFQATT, CDR2 SNEGSKA (reference sequence). The CDR3 is made up of 19 amino acids. With 3 bases clipped from V and 5 bases from J, the junction kept 21 bases outside the gene matches. The CDR3 sequence: CSASFPLAGKLRGDNEQFF. For the CDR3, the DNA is TGCAGTGCTAGTTTCCCCTTAGCGGGAAAACTAAGGGGGGACAATGAGCAGTTCTTC.

This clonotype was detected ten times or more. This chain joins TRBV12-3 or TRBV12-4 and TRBJ2-1; 11 bases align to TRBD1. CDR3 length: 15 residues. V lost 6 bases, J lost 4 bases, and 5 bases stayed unmatched. The CDR3 reads CASSPGTGGYNEQFF. CDR3 nucleotide sequence: TGTGCCAGCAGCCCCGGGACAGGGGGATACAATGAGCAGTTCTTC.

The rearrangement links TRBV7-6 to TRBJ2-1; TRBD1 or TRBD2 may be the D gene (5 bases each). This CDR3 is built from 14 residues. Germline V gene lookup returns CDR1 SGHVS and CDR2 FNYEAQ. Trimming removed 5 bases at V and 4 bases at J, with 12 bases between. Here the CDR3 DNA reads TGTGCCAGCAGCCCGAAGGGACCGTACAATGAGCAGTTCTTC. Translated: CASSPKGPYNEQFF.

This clonotype was counted at least ten times. The rearrangement uses TRBV24-1 and TRBJ2-1; unclear D gene. V lost 8 bases and J lost 5, with 9 bases in between. The CDR3 sequence is 12 residues long. From germline, CDR1 is KGHDR and CDR2 SFDVKD. The CDR3 region is CATTSSDNEQFF. The CDR3 DNA reads TGTGCCACCACTTCAAGCGACAATGAGCAGTTCTTC.

This clonotype was seen a handful of times. The gene calls are TRBV5-4 and TRBJ2-1; 8 bases match TRBD2. J gave up 6 bases and V 6 bases, and 17 bases lay outside the gene matches. Germline V gives CDR1 SGHNT, CDR2 YYREEE (reference sequence). This CDR3 comprises 17 residues. CDR3 region: CASTPRVAGPRGNEQFF. The CDR3 bases are TGTGCCAGCACCCCTAGAGTAGCGGGACCCCGCGGCAATGAGCAGTTCTTC.

In this sample, this clonotype turned up a few times. The chain recombines TRBV5-1 with TRBJ2-1, with D possibly TRBD2 on 5 matching bases. The CDR3 covers 13 residues. Trimming removed 4 bases at V and 3 bases at J, with 8 bases between. Germline values: CDR1 SGHRS, CDR2 YFSETQ. CDR3: CASSGGVYNEQFF. In nucleotides, the CDR3 is TGCGCCAGCAGCGGAGGCGTCTACAATGAGCAGTTCTTC.

At least ten counts were recorded for this clonotype. This chain links TRBV4-1 with TRBJ2-3; 7 bases match TRBD2. CDR1 and CDR2 from the germline V gene are MGHRA and YSYEKL. CDR3 length: 17 amino acids. J lost 1 base, V lost 1 base, and 8 bases had no gene match. CDR3 amino acids: CASSQGPVGGGTDTQYF. The DNA for the CDR3 is TGCGCCAGCAGCCAAGGCCCCGTGGGAGGGGGCACAGATACGCAGTATTTT.

J is TRBJ2-7 and V is TRBV10-3; D ambiguous. CDR3 length equals 16 residues. The germline V gene has CDR1 ENHRY and CDR2 SYGVKD. Deletions cut 0 bases from V and 0 bases from J, with 12 bases between. The CDR3 DNA sequence: TGTGCCATCAGTGAGTCGGGGTTGGACCTCTCCTACGAGCAGTACTTC. Its translation: CAISESGLDLSYEQYF.

This chain links TRBV19 with TRBJ1-5, with a tentative D call TRBD1 (5 bases). The CDR3 totals 13 residues. Germline values: CDR1 LNHDA, CDR2 SQIVND (reference sequence). Trimming removed 5 bases from V and 6 bases from J, with 11 bases in between. In DNA form, the CDR3 reads TGTGCCAGTAGTTTGGGGCCGGGTCAGCCCCAGCATTTT. This gives the protein CASSLGPGQPQHF.

This clonotype appeared a few times. The rearrangement joins TRBV3-1 to TRBJ2-3; D uncertain. V lost 0 bases, J lost 3 bases, and 7 bases lay in between. The CDR3 length is 14 residues. Germline V gives CDR1 LGHDT, CDR2 YNNKEL (reference sequence). The CDR3 protein is CASSQERRTDTQYF. CDR3 DNA: TGTGCCAGCAGCCAAGAACGAAGGACAGATACGCAGTATTTT.

This clonotype appeared a few times. V is TRBV11-2 and J is TRBJ2-2, with D possibly TRBD2 on 5 matching bases. The germline gives CDR1 SGHAT, CDR2 FQNNGV. The CDR3 has 12 residues. V was clipped by 7 bases and J by 6 bases, with 9 bases between them. The CDR3 DNA reads as TGTGCCAGCATCCCGAGGGCCGGGGAGCTGTTTTTT. Protein product: CASIPRAGELFF. The full variable domain, its missing parts supplied by reference TRBV11-2 and TRBJ2-2, is EAGVAQSPRYKIIEKRQSVAFWCNPISGHATLYWYQQILGQGPKLLIQFQNNGVVDDSQLPKDRFSAERLKGVDSTLKIQPAKLEDSAVYLCASIPRAGELFFGEGSRLTVL.